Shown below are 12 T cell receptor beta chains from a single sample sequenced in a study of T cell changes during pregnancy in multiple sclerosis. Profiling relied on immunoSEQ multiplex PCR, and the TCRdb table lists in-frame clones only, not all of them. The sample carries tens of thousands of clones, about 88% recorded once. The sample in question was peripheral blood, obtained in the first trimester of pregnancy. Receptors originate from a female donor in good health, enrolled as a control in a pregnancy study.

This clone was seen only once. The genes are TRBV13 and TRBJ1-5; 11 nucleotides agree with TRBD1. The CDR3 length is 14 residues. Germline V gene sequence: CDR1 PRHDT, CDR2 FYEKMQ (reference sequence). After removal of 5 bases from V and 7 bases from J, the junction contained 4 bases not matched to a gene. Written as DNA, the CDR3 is TGTGCCAGCAGCCAAGGGACAGGGGGACAGCCCCAGCATTTT. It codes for CASSQGTGGQPQHF. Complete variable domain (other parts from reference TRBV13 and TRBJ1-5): AAGVIQSPRHLIKEKRETATLKCYPIPRHDTVYWYQQGPGQDPQFLISFYEKMQSDKGSIPDRFSAQQFSDYHSELNMSSLELGDSALYFCASSQGTGGQPQHFGDGTRLSIL.

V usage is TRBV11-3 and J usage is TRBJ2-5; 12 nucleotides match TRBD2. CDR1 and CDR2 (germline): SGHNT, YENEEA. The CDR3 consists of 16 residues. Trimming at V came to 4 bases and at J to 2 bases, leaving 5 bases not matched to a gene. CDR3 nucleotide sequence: TGTGCCAGCAGCTCTTGGACTAGCGGGATACAAGAGACCCAGTACTTC. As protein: CASSSWTSGIQETQYF.

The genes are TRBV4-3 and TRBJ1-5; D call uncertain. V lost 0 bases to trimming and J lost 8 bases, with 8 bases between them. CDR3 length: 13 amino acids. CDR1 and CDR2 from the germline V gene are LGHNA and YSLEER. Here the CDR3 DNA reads TGCGCCAGCAGCCAAGATCCCCTTAAGCCCCAGCATTTT. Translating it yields CASSQDPLKPQHF.

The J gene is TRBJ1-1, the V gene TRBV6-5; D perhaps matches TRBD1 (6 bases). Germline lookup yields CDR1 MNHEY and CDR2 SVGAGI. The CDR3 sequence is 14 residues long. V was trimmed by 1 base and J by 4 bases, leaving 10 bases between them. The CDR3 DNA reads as TGTGCCAGCAGTTACTTGGGAGGGGGCACTGAAGCTTTCTTT. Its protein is CASSYLGGGTEAFF.

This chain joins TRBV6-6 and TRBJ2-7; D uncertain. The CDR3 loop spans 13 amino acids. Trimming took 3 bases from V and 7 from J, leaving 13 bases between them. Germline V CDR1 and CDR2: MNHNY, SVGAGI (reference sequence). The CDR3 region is CASSYGVAAEQYF. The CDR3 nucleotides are TGTGCCAGCAGTTATGGCGTAGCCGCGGAGCAGTACTTC.

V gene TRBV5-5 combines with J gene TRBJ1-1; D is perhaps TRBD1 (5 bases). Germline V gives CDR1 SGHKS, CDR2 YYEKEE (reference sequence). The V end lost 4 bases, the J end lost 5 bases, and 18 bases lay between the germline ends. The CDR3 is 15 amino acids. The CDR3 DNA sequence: TGTGCCAGCAGCGTACTTTTTCTGACAGAAACTGAAGCTTTCTTT. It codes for CASSVLFLTETEAFF.

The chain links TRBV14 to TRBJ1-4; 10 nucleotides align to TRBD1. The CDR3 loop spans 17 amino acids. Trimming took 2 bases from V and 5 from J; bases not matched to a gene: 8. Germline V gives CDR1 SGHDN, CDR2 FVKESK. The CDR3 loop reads CASSQRPPGQGNEKLFF. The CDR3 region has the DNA TGTGCCAGCAGCCAAAGACCACCGGGACAGGGGAATGAAAAACTGTTTTTT.

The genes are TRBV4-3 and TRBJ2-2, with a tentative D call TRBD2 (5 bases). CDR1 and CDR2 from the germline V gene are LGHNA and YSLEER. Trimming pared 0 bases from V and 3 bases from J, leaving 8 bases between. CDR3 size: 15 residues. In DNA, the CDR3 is TGCGCCAGCAGCCAAGAACCGGGGTACACCGGGGAGCTGTTTTTT. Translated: CASSQEPGYTGELFF.

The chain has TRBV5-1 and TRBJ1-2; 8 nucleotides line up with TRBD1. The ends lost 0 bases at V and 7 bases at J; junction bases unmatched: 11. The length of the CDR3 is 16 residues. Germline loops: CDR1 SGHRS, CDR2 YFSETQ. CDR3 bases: TGCGCCAGCAGCTTGGCCAATGTGGGACAGGACTCTGGCTACACCTTC. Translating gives CASSLANVGQDSGYTF.

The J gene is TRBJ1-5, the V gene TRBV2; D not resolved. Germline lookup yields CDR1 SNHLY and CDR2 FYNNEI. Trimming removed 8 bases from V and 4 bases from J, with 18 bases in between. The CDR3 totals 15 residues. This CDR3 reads CASQWRRTDNQPQHF. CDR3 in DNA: TGTGCCAGCCAATGGAGGCGGACCGATAATCAGCCCCAGCATTTT.

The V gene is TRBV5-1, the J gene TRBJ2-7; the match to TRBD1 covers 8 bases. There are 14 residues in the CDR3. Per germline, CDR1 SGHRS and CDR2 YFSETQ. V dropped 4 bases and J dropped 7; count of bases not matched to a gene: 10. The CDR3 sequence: CASSREYRGAEQYF. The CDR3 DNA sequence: TGCGCCAGCAGCCGAGAATACAGGGGGGCTGAGCAGTACTTC.

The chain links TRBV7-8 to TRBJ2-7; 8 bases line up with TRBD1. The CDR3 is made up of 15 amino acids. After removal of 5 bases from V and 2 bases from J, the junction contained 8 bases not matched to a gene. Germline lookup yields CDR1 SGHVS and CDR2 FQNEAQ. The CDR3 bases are TGTGCCAGCAGCAGAGCAGGGGGCGTTACCTACGAGCAGTACTTC. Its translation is CASSRAGGVTYEQYF.